The 16 T cell receptor beta chains given below trace back to one sample, sequenced in a study of blood T cell repertoires in COVID-19. Clones were read by immunoSEQ multiplex PCR, and TCRdb kept only the in-frame ones, dropping some. The sample shows 150,000 to 200,000 clones, roughly 85% of them seen only once. The source material was peripheral blood. The receptors derive from a human donor in a cohort sampled during active COVID-19.

The chain recombines TRBV10-3 with TRBJ1-2; D possibly corresponds to TRBD1 (6 bases). Germline V gene lookup returns CDR1 ENHRY and CDR2 SYGVKD. V gave up 5 bases and J gave up 4 bases, with 8 bases separating them. CDR3 length equals 12 residues. The CDR3 loop reads CAISRDTYGYTF. For the CDR3, the DNA is TGTGCCATCAGTCGGGACACCTATGGCTACACCTTC.

This clone was seen once. This rearrangement joins TRBV7-9 to TRBJ1-6; D gene unclear. This CDR3 is 12 amino acids long. Trimming shortened V by 5 bases and J by 13 bases, and 12 bases separated the two germline ends. The germline V gene encodes CDR1 SEHNR and CDR2 FQNEAQ (reference sequence). CDR3 in amino acids: CASSQSARPLHF. CDR3 in DNA: TGTGCCAGCAGCCAGTCGGCGCGGCCCCTCCACTTT.

This clone was seen once. The rearrangement links TRBV13 to TRBJ2-7; D is uncertain. Trimming stripped 0 bases from V and 4 bases from J, with 4 bases between. Germline loops: CDR1 PRHDT, CDR2 FYEKMQ (reference sequence). The CDR3 totals 12 residues. The CDR3 sequence is CASSLGRYEQYF. CDR3 nucleotide sequence: TGTGCCAGCAGCTTAGGCAGGTACGAGCAGTACTTC. The full variable domain, its missing parts supplied by reference TRBV13 and TRBJ2-7, is AAGVIQSPRHLIKEKRETATLKCYPIPRHDTVYWYQQGPGQDPQFLISFYEKMQSDKGSIPDRFSAQQFSDYHSELNMSSLELGDSALYFCASSLGRYEQYFGPGTRLTVT.

The chain joins TRBV10-3 to TRBJ2-1, with TRBD2 matching over 7 bases. Germline CDR1 ENHRY, CDR2 SYGVKD. Trimming removed 6 bases from V and 0 bases from J; junction bases left unmatched: 5. The CDR3 covers 15 residues. The CDR3 reads CAISLGTTSYNEQFF. The CDR3 DNA follows: TGTGCCATCAGCCTAGGGACTACCTCCTACAATGAGCAGTTCTTC.

The J gene is TRBJ1-5, the V gene TRBV6-1, with D perhaps matching TRBD1 (6 bases). The CDR3 runs to 14 residues. Trimming took 1 base from V and 4 from J, leaving 8 bases between them. Germline V CDR1 and CDR2: MNHNS, SASEGT. The CDR3 DNA follows: TGTGCCAGCAGTGAAGGGACAGCGAATCAGCCCCAGCATTTT. Its translation: CASSEGTANQPQHF.

The chain carries TRBV5-1 and TRBJ1-6, with 7 nucleotides matching TRBD1. Germline CDR1 and CDR2: SGHRS and YFSETQ. The CDR3 has 16 residues. The trim removed 4 bases at V and 6 bases at J, leaving 10 bases unmatched. As DNA, the CDR3 is TGCGCCAGCAGCGCGGAGACGGGACAGATTAATTCACCCCTCCACTTT. This gives the protein CASSAETGQINSPLHF.

J is TRBJ2-1 and V is TRBV18; weak D call: TRBD2 (7 bases). The CDR3 sequence is 14 residues long. The germline gives CDR1 KGHSH, CDR2 LQKENI. Trimming stripped 5 bases from V and 6 bases from J, with 14 bases between. The chain's CDR3 is CASSIRGASNEQFF. CDR3 bases: TGTGCCAGCTCAATACGGGGGGCCTCCAATGAGCAGTTCTTC.

This chain joins TRBV2 and TRBJ1-2; 8 bases map to TRBD1. Losses at the gene ends were 6 bases for V and 8 bases for J; bases not matched to a gene: 5. Germline CDR1 and CDR2: SNHLY and FYNNEI. The CDR3 has 12 amino acids. As DNA, the CDR3 is TGTGCCAGCAGGGAGGACAGGGTGGGCTACACCTTC. Translated: CASREDRVGYTF.

The CDR3 sequence is CAISELEGGLLYGYTF. The CDR3 DNA follows: TGTGCCATCAGTGAGTTAGAGGGCGGACTCCTCTATGGCTACACCTTC. This sequence joins TRBV10-3 and TRBJ1-2; D remains ambiguous. The germline gives CDR1 ENHRY, CDR2 SYGVKD. The CDR3 is 16 residues long. V was shortened by 1 base and J by 4 bases, with 16 bases between the two germline ends.

The chain couples TRBV28 to TRBJ1-1; possible D gene TRBD1, 6 bases. The CDR3 totals 12 residues. The germline V and J ends were trimmed by 10 bases and 1 base, with 10 bases remaining between them. The germline CDR1 and CDR2 sequences are MDHEN and SYDVKM. The CDR3 sequence: CATVGGNTEAFF. CDR3 DNA: TGTGCCACCGTAGGGGGGAACACTGAAGCTTTCTTT. The full variable domain, its missing parts supplied by reference TRBV28 and TRBJ1-1, is DVKVTQSSRYLVKRTGEKVFLECVQDMDHENMFWYRQDPGLGLRLIYFSYDVKMKEKGDIPEGYSVSREKKERFSLILESASTNQTSMYLCATVGGNTEAFFGQGTRLTVV.

The chain combines TRBV30 with TRBJ1-1, with a possible D match to TRBD1 (5 bases). Germline V lookup: CDR1 GTSNPN, CDR2 SVGIG (reference sequence). The CDR3 runs 14 residues. Trimming stripped 0 bases from V and 0 bases from J, with 8 bases between. The CDR3 is CAWSVAGLNTEAFF. In DNA, the CDR3 is TGTGCCTGGAGTGTGGCAGGGTTGAACACTGAAGCTTTCTTT.

The genes are TRBV28 and TRBJ2-1; 9 nucleotides match TRBD2. Germline CDR1 is MDHEN and CDR2 is SYDVKM. The trim removed 5 bases at V and 2 bases at J, leaving 7 bases unmatched. The CDR3 runs to 16 residues. The DNA for the CDR3 is TGTGCCAGCAGTACGGCGGGGACTAGCACCTACAATGAGCAGTTCTTC. Amino acids: CASSTAGTSTYNEQFF.

This clone was seen only once. The chain employs TRBV9 and TRBJ1-3; TRBD1 might be the D (6 bases). The CDR3 loop spans 15 amino acids. V was trimmed by 0 bases and J by 4 bases, leaving 11 bases between them. Germline V gene data show CDR1 as SGDLS and CDR2 as YYNGEE. The CDR3, as DNA: TGTGCCAGCAGCGTAGCTACAGGGTCAGGAAACACCATATATTTT. Amino acids: CASSVATGSGNTIYF. Together with reference TRBV9 and TRBJ1-3, the CDR3 gives the full variable domain: DSGVTQTPKHLITATGQRVTLRCSPRSGDLSVYWYQQSLDQGLQFLIQYYNGEERAKGNILERFSAQQFPDLHSELNLSSLELGDSALYFCASSVATGSGNTIYFGEGSWLTVV.

The chain recombines TRBV11-2 with TRBJ2-5; D is unclear. The CDR3 consists of 14 residues. V gave up 3 bases and J gave up 5 bases, with 13 bases separating them. The germline CDR1 and CDR2 sequences are SGHAT and FQNNGV. DNA of the CDR3: TGTGCCAGCAGCTTCGAGGCGGCACGGGAGACCCAGTACTTC. This sequence encodes CASSFEAARETQYF. Combining the CDR3 with reference TRBV11-2 and TRBJ2-5 gives the whole variable domain EAGVAQSPRYKIIEKRQSVAFWCNPISGHATLYWYQQILGQGPKLLIQFQNNGVVDDSQLPKDRFSAERLKGVDSTLKIQPAKLEDSAVYLCASSFEAARETQYFGPGTRLLVL.

V usage is TRBV5-1 and J usage is TRBJ2-3, with TRBD2 matching over 7 bases. V dropped 3 bases and J dropped 1; count of bases not matched to a gene: 5. From germline, CDR1 is SGHRS and CDR2 YFSETQ. The CDR3 is 15 residues long. The CDR3 DNA reads TGCGCCAGCAGCTACGAGCGGGGTGGCACAGATACGCAGTATTTT. As protein: CASSYERGGTDTQYF.

The chain employs TRBV4-1 and TRBJ2-7; no reliable D call. Germline V gene lookup returns CDR1 MGHRA and CDR2 YSYEKL. V was pared by 1 base and J by 2 bases, with 12 bases between. CDR3 length: 15 amino acids. CDR3 amino acids: CASSQGASLAYEQYF. Here the CDR3 DNA reads TGCGCCAGCAGCCAAGGGGCCAGTTTGGCCTACGAGCAGTACTTC.